The 26 T cell receptor beta chains below were found in one sample sequenced in a study of cytomegalovirus exposure and HLA in healthy donors. PCR involved 60 Vbeta and 13 Jbeta primers. Assay: immunoSEQ multiplex PCR; the TCRdb copy retains only in-frame clones and omits some. This sample has 80,000 to 100,000 clones, with around 70% found just once. The sample taken for sequencing was PBMCs. The receptors originated from a man aged 50-60 years in good health and CMV-seronegative.

This rearrangement joins TRBV5-1 to TRBJ1-1, with D perhaps TRBD1 (6 bases). Germline V CDR1 and CDR2: SGHRS, YFSETQ. The CDR3 is 14 residues long. Trimming left V 4 bases short and J 3 bases short, with 13 bases between. The CDR3 reads CASSHRVGDTEAFF. The CDR3 nucleotides are TGCGCCAGCAGCCACAGGGTCGGCGACACTGAAGCTTTCTTT.

The rearrangement joins TRBV28 to TRBJ2-7, with D maybe TRBD2 (5 bases). Germline assignment: CDR1 MDHEN and CDR2 SYDVKM. There are 13 residues in the CDR3. Trimming shortened V by 7 bases and J by 3 bases, and 13 bases separated the two germline ends. Here the CDR3 reads CASTDPGIYEQYF. The CDR3 bases are TGTGCCAGCACGGACCCGGGAATCTACGAGCAGTACTTC. Variable domain in full (rest from reference TRBV28 and TRBJ2-7): DVKVTQSSRYLVKRTGEKVFLECVQDMDHENMFWYRQDPGLGLRLIYFSYDVKMKEKGDIPEGYSVSREKKERFSLILESASTNQTSMYLCASTDPGIYEQYFGPGTRLTVT.

The chain links TRBV4-1 to TRBJ2-7; 8 nucleotides align to TRBD2. V trimming: 4 bases; J trimming: 1 base; junction bases outside the gene matches: 6. CDR3 length equals 15 residues. Germline assignment: CDR1 MGHRA and CDR2 YSYEKL. The CDR3 loop is CASSLPAGASYEQYF. The DNA for the CDR3 is TGCGCCAGCAGCCTCCCAGCGGGAGCATCCTACGAGCAGTACTTC.

This chain uses TRBV30 with TRBJ1-4, with TRBD1 matching 7 bases. CDR3 size: 15 residues. V lost 2 bases and J lost 8; bases outside the gene matches: 11. Germline V lookup: CDR1 GTSNPN, CDR2 SVGIG (reference sequence). This CDR3 is CAWSQERTGREKLFF. CDR3 in DNA: TGTGCCTGGAGTCAAGAACGGACAGGACGAGAAAAACTGTTTTTT.

The rearrangement joins TRBV27 to TRBJ2-5; 11 bases align to TRBD2. The V segment lost 5 bases and the J segment 4 bases; nucleotides outside the gene matches: 6. Germline lookup yields CDR1 MNHEY and CDR2 SMNVEV (reference sequence). This CDR3 is 15 amino acids long. DNA of the CDR3: TGTGCCAGCAGTCAATCTAGCGGGAGGTCAGAGACCCAGTACTTC. This translates into CASSQSSGRSETQYF.

The V call is TRBV19, the J call TRBJ2-1, with TRBD2 matching 7 bases. This CDR3 is 16 amino acids long. The J segment lost 3 bases and the V segment lost 8 bases, leaving 13 bases of the junction unmatched. CDR1 and CDR2 from the germline V gene are LNHDA and SQIVND (reference sequence). The CDR3 nucleotides read TGTGCCAGTCGTCGGGGGGACGGGGGGATCTACAATGAGCAGTTCTTC. Translation gives CASRRGDGGIYNEQFF.

The CDR3 DNA reads TGTGCCAGCAGTGAATGGCAGCCAGGGAAGGCTAACTATGGCTACACCTTC. Protein: CASSEWQPGKANYGYTF. V gene TRBV6-1 combines with J gene TRBJ1-2; D perhaps matches TRBD1 (5 bases). This CDR3 has 17 residues. The germline V and J ends were trimmed by 2 bases and 0 bases, with 16 bases remaining between them. Germline V lookup: CDR1 MNHNS, CDR2 SASEGT.

The chain uses TRBV9 and TRBJ2-1; D uncertain. V was clipped by 0 bases and J by 1 base, with 11 bases between them. Looked up from germline, CDR1 is SGDLS and CDR2 is YYNGEE. The length of the CDR3 is 16 residues. The CDR3 loop reads CASSVGITRSYNEQFF. As DNA, the CDR3 is TGTGCCAGCAGCGTAGGAATAACCCGGTCCTACAATGAGCAGTTCTTC.

The chain links TRBV6-5 to TRBJ2-4, with TRBD1 matching over 11 bases. The CDR3 covers 16 residues. Trimming cost V 1 base and J 6 bases; bases outside gene matches: 5. CDR1 MNHEY and CDR2 SVGAGI come from the germline V gene. CDR3 in DNA: TGTGCCAGCAGTTACTTCGGACAGGGGGCTGGAAACATTCAGTACTTC. Its translation: CASSYFGQGAGNIQYF.

This rearrangement joins TRBV7-3 to TRBJ1-1, with a tentative D call TRBD1 (6 bases). Trimming removed 5 bases at V and 1 base at J, with 11 bases between. Germline V gene data show CDR1 as SGHTA and CDR2 as FQGTGA. CDR3 length: 14 residues. This chain's CDR3 is CASSTGLANTEAFF. CDR3 coding DNA: TGTGCCAGCAGCACAGGGCTTGCGAACACTGAAGCTTTCTTT.

V gene TRBV7-9 combines with J gene TRBJ2-1; possible D gene TRBD2, 5 bases. The CDR3 loop spans 14 amino acids. Germline CDR1 reads SEHNR; CDR2 reads FQNEAQ (reference sequence). The V gene lost 3 bases and the J gene lost 7 bases, with 13 bases spanning the gap. CDR3 nucleotide sequence: TGTGCCAGCAGCTTTCTAGCTGCACAGAATGAGCAGTTCTTC. Translated, it gives CASSFLAAQNEQFF.

This clone was observed a single time. V gene TRBV28 combines with J gene TRBJ2-2; 11 nucleotides line up with TRBD2. The V gene end was trimmed by 1 base and the J gene end by 6 bases; junction bases not matched to a gene: 4. The CDR3 contains 16 residues. The germline V gene encodes CDR1 MDHEN and CDR2 SYDVKM. The CDR3 nucleotides read TGTGCCAGCAGTTTATTCCTAGCGGGAGGACCCGGGGAGCTGTTTTTT. Amino acids: CASSLFLAGGPGELFF.

The rearrangement joins TRBV19 to TRBJ1-5; D is uncertain. The length of the CDR3 is 12 residues. Germline-derived CDR1 and CDR2 are LNHDA and SQIVND (reference sequence). V was cut by 8 bases and J by 5 bases, with 10 bases left in between. Here the CDR3 DNA reads TGTGCCAGTCGCCCGCGCGATCAGCCCCAGCATTTT. Its translation is CASRPRDQPQHF.

This rearrangement joins TRBV14 to TRBJ1-2; D might be TRBD1 (6 bases). The CDR3 runs to 14 residues. Germline values: CDR1 SGHDN, CDR2 FVKESK. V gave up 0 bases and J gave up 6 bases, with 11 bases separating them. In nucleotides, the CDR3 is TGTGCCAGCAGCCAAGATACAGGGAAGGATGGCTACACCTTC. Amino acid sequence: CASSQDTGKDGYTF.

V is TRBV28 and J is TRBJ2-5; TRBD2 aligns across 13 bases. The junction had 5 bases not matched to a gene; V was cut back by 6 bases and J by 4 bases. Germline CDR1 and CDR2: MDHEN and SYDVKM. The CDR3 contains 15 residues. In nucleotides, the CDR3 is TGTGCCAGCAGACCTTGGACTAGCGGGGGAGAGACCCAGTACTTC. Its translation: CASRPWTSGGETQYF.

In this sample, this clone turned up once. The junction shows a germline mismatch at one end, possibly a read error. The chain is built from TRBV7-9 and TRBJ1-1; unclear D gene. Germline CDR1 is SEHNR and CDR2 is FQNEAQ (reference sequence). The CDR3 contains 16 residues. The chain's CDR3 is CSSSLGLGSLRTEAFF. Written as DNA, the CDR3 is TGTTCCAGCAGCTTAGGGTTGGGCAGTCTTAGGACTGAAGCTTTCTTT.

The genes are TRBV5-4 and TRBJ2-1; 10 positions match TRBD2. Germline-derived CDR1 and CDR2 are SGHNT and YYREEE (reference sequence). V shed 2 bases, J shed 7 bases, and the junction held 6 bases outside the gene matches. This CDR3 spans 15 amino acids. The CDR3 bases are TGTGCCAGCAGCTTATCTAGCGGGAGAGGGAATGAGCAGTTCTTC. This translates into CASSLSSGRGNEQFF.

The chain is built from TRBV12-2 and TRBJ2-3; the table's D call TRBD2 went unverified against the DNA. TRBV12-2 is an annotated pseudogene. The CDR3 covers 16 residues. The CDR3 loop is CASRLKASGGADTQYF. The DNA of the CDR3 is TGTGCAAGTCGCTTAAAGGCTAGCGGGGGGGCAGATACGCAGTATTTT.

The rearrangement links TRBV29-1 to TRBJ2-7; 8 nucleotides align to TRBD1. V was pared by 4 bases and J by 0 bases, with 5 bases of the junction left unmatched. The CDR3 consists of 14 residues. CDR1 SQVTM and CDR2 ANQGSEA come from the germline V gene. This chain's CDR3 is CSVAGQANSYEQYF. As DNA, the CDR3 is TGCAGCGTTGCGGGACAGGCGAACTCCTACGAGCAGTACTTC.

The rearrangement links TRBV5-5 to TRBJ1-5, with TRBD1 identical over 9 bases. Germline V gene lookup returns CDR1 SGHKS and CDR2 YYEKEE (reference sequence). With 3 bases clipped from V and 5 bases from J, the junction kept 6 bases outside the gene matches. The CDR3 consists of 15 residues. The CDR3 DNA follows: TGTGCCAGCAGCTCCGCCGGGACAGGGCATCAGCCCCAGCATTTT. Its protein product is CASSSAGTGHQPQHF.

This clone was recorded only once. The chain recombines TRBV28 with TRBJ1-5, with D unclear. The CDR3 has 17 residues. The germline gives CDR1 MDHEN, CDR2 SYDVKM. The germline V and J ends were trimmed by 6 bases and 2 bases, with 20 bases remaining between them. The CDR3, as DNA: TGTGCCAGCAGACCGGGGTTTTTCCGATCGGGCAATCAGCCCCAGCATTTT. Translated, it gives CASRPGFFRSGNQPQHF.

The chain recombines TRBV28 with TRBJ1-4; perhaps TRBD1 as D (6 bases). The CDR3 runs to 15 residues. Germline CDR1 MDHEN, CDR2 SYDVKM. The V gene lost 5 bases and the J gene lost 0 bases, with 10 bases spanning the gap. CDR3: CASSKGGATNEKLFF. In DNA form, the CDR3 reads TGTGCCAGCAGTAAAGGGGGGGCAACTAATGAAAAACTGTTTTTT.

The chain couples TRBV7-2 to TRBJ2-5; 11 nucleotides align to TRBD2. The CDR3 is 15 amino acids. The V segment lost 9 bases and the J segment 5 bases; nucleotides outside the gene matches: 11. Per germline, CDR1 SGHTA and CDR2 FQGNSA. The CDR3 nucleotides are TGTGCCAGTCTCCTAGCGGGGGGCCGGCAGGAGACCCAGTACTTC. Protein sequence: CASLLAGGRQETQYF.

About this clone: At the DNA level, this CDR3 is encoded by other sequences in the same sample as well. The chain recombines TRBV7-2 with TRBJ2-7; a possible D gene is TRBD1 (6 bases). The germline V gene encodes CDR1 SGHTA and CDR2 FQGNSA. The CDR3 consists of 11 residues. The ends were cut back, 5 bases at V and 13 bases at J, with 15 bases in the middle. The CDR3 DNA sequence: TGTGCCAGCAGCCTAGGTACAGGGACCTACTTC. Translating gives CASSLGTGTYF.

The V gene is TRBV7-2, the J gene TRBJ1-2; D might be TRBD1 (5 bases). CDR3 length: 13 amino acids. Trimming stripped 4 bases from V and 9 bases from J, with 15 bases between. Germline CDR1 and CDR2: SGHTA and FQGNSA. The CDR3 DNA reads as TGTGCCAGCAGCTCTAAGGGGCCAGAGAGCTACACCTTC. This translates into CASSSKGPESYTF.

The chain carries TRBV4-1 and TRBJ1-6; D is unresolved. V was clipped by 3 bases and J by 10 bases, with 13 bases between them. This CDR3 has 14 amino acids. Germline assignment: CDR1 MGHRA and CDR2 YSYEKL. The CDR3 reads CASSQGYGGSPLHF. The CDR3 coding sequence is TGCGCCAGCAGCCAGGGGTATGGAGGATCACCCCTCCACTTT.